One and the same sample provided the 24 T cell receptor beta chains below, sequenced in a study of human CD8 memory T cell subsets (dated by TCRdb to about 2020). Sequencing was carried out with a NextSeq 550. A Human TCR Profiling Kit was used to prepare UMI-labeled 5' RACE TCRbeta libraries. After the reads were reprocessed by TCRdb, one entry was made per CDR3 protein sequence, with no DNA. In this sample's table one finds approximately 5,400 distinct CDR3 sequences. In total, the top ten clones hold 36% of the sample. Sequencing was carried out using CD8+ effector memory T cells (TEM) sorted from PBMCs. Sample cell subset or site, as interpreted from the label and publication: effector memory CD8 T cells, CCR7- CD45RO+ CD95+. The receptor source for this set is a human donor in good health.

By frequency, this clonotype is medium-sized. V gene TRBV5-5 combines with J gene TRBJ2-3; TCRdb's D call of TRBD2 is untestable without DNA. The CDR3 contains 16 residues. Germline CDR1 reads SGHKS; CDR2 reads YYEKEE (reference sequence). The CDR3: CASSLVAGAYTDTQYF.

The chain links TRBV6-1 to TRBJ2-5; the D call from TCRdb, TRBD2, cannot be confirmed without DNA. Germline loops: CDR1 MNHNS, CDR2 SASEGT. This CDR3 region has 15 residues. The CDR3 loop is CASSELAGGPETQYF.

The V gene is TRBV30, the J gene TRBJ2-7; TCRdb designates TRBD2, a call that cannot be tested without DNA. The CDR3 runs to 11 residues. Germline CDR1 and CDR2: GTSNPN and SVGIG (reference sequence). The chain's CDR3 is CAWSLAREQYF.

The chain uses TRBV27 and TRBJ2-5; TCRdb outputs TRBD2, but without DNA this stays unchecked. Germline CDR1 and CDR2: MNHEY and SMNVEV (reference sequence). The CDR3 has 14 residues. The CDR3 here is CASKVAGGEGTQYF.

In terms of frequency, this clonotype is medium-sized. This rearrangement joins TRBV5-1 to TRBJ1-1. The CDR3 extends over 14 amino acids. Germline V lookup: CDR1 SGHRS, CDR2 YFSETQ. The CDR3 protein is CASSLVEMNTEAFF.

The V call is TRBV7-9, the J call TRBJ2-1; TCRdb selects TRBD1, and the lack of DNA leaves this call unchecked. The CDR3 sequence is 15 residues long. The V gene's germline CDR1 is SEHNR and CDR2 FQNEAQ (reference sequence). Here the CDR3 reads CASSLRTPTDNEQFF.

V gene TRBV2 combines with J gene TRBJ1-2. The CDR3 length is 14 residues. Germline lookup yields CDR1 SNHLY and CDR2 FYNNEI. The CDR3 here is CATHTTGTRYGYTF.

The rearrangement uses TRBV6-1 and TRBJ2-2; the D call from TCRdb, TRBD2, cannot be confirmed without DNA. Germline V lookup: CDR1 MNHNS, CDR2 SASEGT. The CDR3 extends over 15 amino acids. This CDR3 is CASSATSEVSGELFF.

Here the CDR3 reads CASSQPGLAGFYNEQFF. The chain couples TRBV3-1 to TRBJ2-1; TCRdb lists TRBD2, though no DNA is available to test this call. The CDR3 totals 17 residues. Germline V lookup: CDR1 LGHDT, CDR2 YNNKEL (reference sequence).

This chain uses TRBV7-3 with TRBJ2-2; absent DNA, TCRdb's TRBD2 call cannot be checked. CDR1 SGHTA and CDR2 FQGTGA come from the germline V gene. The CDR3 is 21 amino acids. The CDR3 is CASSSVIAISGGPLNTGELFF.

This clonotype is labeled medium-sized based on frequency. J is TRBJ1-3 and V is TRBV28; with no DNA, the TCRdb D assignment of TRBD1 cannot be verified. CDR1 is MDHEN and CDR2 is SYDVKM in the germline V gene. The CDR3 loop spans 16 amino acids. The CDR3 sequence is CASSKALGVSGNTIYF.

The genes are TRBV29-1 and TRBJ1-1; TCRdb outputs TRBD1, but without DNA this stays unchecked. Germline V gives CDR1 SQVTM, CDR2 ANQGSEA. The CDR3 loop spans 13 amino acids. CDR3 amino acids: CSVEDSTANEAFF.

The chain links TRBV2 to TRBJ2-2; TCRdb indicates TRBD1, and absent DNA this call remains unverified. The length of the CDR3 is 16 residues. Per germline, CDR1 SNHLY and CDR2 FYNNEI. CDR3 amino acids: CASSTPTQGAAGELFF.

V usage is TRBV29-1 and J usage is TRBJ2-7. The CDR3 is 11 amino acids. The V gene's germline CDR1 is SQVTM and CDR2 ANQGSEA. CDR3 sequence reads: CSVKQHYEQYF.

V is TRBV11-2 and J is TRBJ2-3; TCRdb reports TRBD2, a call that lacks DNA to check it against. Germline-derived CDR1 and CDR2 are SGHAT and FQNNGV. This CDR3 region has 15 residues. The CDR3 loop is CASSPGWRSTDTQYF.

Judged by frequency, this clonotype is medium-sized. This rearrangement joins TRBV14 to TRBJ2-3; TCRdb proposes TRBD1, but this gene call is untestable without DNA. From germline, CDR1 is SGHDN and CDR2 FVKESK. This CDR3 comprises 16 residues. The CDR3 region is CASSQEGTGESDTQYF.

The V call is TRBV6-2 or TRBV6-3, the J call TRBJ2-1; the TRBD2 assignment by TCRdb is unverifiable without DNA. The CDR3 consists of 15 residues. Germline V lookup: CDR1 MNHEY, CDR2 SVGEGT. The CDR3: CASSFTISGRNEQFF.

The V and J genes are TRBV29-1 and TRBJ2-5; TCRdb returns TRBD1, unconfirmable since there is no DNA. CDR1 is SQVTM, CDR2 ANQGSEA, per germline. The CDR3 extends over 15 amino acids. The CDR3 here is CSAYHITDREETQYF.

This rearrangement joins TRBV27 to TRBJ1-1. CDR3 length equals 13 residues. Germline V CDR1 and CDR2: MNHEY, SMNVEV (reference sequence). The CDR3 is CASRDGGNTEAFF.

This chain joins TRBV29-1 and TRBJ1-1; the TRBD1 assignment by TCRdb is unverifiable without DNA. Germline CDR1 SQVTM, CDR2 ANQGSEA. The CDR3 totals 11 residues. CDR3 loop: CSGIQGSEAFF. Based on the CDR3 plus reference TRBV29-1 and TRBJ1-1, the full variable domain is SAVISQKPSRDICQRGTSLTIQCQVDSQVTMMFWYRQQPGQSLTLIATANQGSEATYESGFVIDKFPISRPNLTFSTLTVSNMSPEDSSIYLCSGIQGSEAFFGQGTRLTVV.

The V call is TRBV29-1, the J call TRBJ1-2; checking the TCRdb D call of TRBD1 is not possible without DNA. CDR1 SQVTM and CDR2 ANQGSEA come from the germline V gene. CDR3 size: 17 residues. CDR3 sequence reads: CSVEKDSPAQTGLSYTF.

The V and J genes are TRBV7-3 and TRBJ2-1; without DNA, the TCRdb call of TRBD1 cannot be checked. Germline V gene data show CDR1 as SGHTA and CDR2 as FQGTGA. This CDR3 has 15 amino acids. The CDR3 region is CASSYGGSSYNEQFF. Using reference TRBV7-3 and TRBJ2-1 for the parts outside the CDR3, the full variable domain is GAGVSQTPSNKVTEKGKYVELRCDPISGHTALYWYRQSLGQGPEFLIYFQGTGAADDSGLPNDRFFAVRPEGSVSTLKIQRTERGDSAVYLCASSYGGSSYNEQFFGPGTRLTVL.

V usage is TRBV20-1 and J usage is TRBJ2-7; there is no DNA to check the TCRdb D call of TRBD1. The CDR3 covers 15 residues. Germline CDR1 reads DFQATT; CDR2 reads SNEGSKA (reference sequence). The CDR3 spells CSAREQAQTSGEQYF.

CDR3 sequence: CSARDTDRVTTQYF. The genes are TRBV20-1 and TRBJ2-3; lacking DNA, the TRBD1 call made by TCRdb goes unchecked. The length of the CDR3 is 14 residues. In germline, CDR1 is DFQATT, CDR2 SNEGSKA (reference sequence).